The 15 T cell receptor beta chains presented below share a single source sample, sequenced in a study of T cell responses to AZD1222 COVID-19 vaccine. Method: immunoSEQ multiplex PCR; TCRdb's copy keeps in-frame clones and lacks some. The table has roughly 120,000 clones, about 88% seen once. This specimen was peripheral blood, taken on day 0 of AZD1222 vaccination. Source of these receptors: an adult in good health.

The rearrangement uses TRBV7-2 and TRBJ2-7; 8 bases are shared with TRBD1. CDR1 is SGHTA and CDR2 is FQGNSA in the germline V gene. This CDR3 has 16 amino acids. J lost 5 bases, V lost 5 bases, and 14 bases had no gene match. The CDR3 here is CASSRSSGTGLHEQYF. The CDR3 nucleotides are TGTGCCAGCAGCCGTTCATCGGGGACAGGCCTCCACGAGCAGTACTTC.

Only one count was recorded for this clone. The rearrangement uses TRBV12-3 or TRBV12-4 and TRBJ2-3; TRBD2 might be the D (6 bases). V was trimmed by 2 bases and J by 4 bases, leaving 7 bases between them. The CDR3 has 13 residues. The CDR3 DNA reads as TGTGCCAGCAGTTTACGGAGGGCAGATACGCAGTATTTT. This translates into CASSLRRADTQYF.

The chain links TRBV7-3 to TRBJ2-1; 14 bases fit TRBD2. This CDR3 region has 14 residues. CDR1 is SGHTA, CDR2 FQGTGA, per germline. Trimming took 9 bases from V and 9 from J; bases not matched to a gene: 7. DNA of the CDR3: TGTGCCAGTCGTACCGGGACTAGCGGGAGTGAGCAGTTCTTC. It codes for CASRTGTSGSEQFF.

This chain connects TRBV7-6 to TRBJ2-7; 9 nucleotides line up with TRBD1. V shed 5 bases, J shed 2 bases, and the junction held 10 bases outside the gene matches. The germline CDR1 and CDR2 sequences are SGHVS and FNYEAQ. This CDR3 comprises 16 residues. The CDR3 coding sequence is TGTGCCAGCAGCCCCGCCACCGGGACAGGGCCCTACGAGCAGTACTTC. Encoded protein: CASSPATGTGPYEQYF.

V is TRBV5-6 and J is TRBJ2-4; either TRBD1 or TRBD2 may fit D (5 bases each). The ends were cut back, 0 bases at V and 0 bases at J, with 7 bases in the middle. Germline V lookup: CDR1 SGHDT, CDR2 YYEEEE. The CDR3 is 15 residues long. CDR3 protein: CASSLGGTAKNIQYF. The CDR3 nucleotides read TGTGCCAGCAGCTTGGGAGGGACAGCCAAAAACATTCAGTACTTC.

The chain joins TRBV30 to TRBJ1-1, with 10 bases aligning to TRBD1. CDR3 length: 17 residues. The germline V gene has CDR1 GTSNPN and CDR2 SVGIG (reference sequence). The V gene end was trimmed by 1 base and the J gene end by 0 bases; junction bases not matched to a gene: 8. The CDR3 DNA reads TGTGCCTGGAGTGCCACTCGGACAGGGGGGGTGAACACTGAAGCTTTCTTT. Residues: CAWSATRTGGVNTEAFF.

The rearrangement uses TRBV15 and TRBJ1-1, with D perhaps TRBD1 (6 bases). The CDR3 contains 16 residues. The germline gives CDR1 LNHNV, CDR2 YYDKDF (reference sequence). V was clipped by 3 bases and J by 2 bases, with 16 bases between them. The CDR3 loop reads CATSRSNRVFNTEAFF. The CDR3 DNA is TGTGCCACCAGCAGGTCTAACAGGGTTTTTAACACTGAAGCTTTCTTT.

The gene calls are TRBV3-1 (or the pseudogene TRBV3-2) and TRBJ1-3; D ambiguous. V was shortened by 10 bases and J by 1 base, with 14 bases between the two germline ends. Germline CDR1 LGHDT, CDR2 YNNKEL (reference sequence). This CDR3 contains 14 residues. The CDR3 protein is CATAARVSGNTIYF. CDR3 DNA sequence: TGTGCCACCGCAGCTCGGGTGTCTGGAAACACCATATATTTT.

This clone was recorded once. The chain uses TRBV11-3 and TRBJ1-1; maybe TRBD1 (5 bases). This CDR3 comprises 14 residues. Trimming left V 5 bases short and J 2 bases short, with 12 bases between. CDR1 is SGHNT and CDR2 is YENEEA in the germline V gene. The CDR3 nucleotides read TGTGCCAGCAGCCGGGAGGGACCTAACACTGAAGCTTTCTTT. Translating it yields CASSREGPNTEAFF.

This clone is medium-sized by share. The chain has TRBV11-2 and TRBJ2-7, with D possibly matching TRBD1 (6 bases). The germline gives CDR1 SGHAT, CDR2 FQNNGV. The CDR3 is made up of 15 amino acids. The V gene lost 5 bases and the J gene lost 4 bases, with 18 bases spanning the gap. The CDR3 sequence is CASSPSMGAEYEQYF. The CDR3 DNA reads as TGTGCCAGCAGCCCGAGCATGGGGGCGGAGTACGAGCAGTACTTC.

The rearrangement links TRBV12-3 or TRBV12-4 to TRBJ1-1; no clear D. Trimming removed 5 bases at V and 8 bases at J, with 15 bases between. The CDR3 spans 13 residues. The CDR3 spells CASSLGRITEAFF. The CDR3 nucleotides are TGTGCCAGCAGTCTTGGACGGATCACCGAAGCTTTCTTT.

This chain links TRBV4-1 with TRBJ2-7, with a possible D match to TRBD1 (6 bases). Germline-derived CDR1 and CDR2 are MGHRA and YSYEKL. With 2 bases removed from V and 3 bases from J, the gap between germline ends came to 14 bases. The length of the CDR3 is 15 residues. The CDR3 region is CASSQIQGNGYEQYF. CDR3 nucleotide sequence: TGCGCCAGCAGCCAAATACAGGGAAATGGCTACGAGCAGTACTTC.

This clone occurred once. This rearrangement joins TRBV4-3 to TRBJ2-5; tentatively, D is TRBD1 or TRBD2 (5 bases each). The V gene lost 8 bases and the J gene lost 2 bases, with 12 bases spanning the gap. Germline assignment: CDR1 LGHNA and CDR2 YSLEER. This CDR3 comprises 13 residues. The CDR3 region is CASAPGPQETQYF. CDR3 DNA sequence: TGCGCCAGCGCCCCGGGGCCACAAGAGACCCAGTACTTC.

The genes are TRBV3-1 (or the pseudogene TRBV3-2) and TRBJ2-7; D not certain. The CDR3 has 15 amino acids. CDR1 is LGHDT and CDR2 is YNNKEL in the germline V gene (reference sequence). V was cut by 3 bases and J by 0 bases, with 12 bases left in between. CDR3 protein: CASSHVYGGSYEQYF. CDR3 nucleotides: TGTGCCAGCAGCCACGTCTATGGCGGCTCCTACGAGCAGTACTTC.

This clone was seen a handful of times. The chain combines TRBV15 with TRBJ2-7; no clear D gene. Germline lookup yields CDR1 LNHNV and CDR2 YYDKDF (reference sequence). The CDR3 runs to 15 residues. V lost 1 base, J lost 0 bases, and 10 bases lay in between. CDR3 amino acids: CATSRGASSSYEQYF. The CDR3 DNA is TGTGCCACCAGCAGAGGGGCGTCTAGCTCCTACGAGCAGTACTTC.